What follows are 31 T cell receptor beta chains derived from one specimen sequenced in a study of identical twins. TCRdb used MiXCR to reprocess the 5' RACE reads, holding one entry per CDR3 protein. The sample includes 700,000 to 950,000 distinct CDR3 sequences, roughly 12% of them seen just once. In addition, the sample was reused for a study of yellow fever vaccine responses in identical twins.

The sample taken for sequencing was PBMCs. The receptors were gathered from a woman aged 18-30 years in good health.

The rearrangement joins TRBV7-9 to TRBJ2-1; maybe TRBD2 (6 bases). The V end lost 1 base, the J end lost 6 bases, and 13 bases lay between the germline ends. Germline CDR1 reads SEHNR; CDR2 reads FQNEAQ (reference sequence). The length of the CDR3 is 15 residues. This chain's CDR3 is CASSLVVLALNEQFF. DNA of the CDR3: TGTGCCAGCAGCTTAGTAGTCCTAGCGCTCAATGAGCAGTTCTTC.

This clonotype was counted between two and nine times. This sequence joins TRBV20-1 and TRBJ2-5; the D is unclear. The germline CDR1 and CDR2 sequences are DFQATT and SNEGSKA (reference sequence). Trimming took off 3 bases at V and 0 bases at J, with 11 bases between the two ends. The CDR3 loop spans 14 amino acids. The CDR3 region has the DNA TGCAGTGCTAGTAATTCACAGAACCAAGAGACCCAGTACTTC. The encoded protein is CSASNSQNQETQYF.

DNA for the CDR3: TGTGCCACCTGCCGGGACAGGGACCAGCCCCAGCATTTT. This codes for CATCRDRDQPQHF. The rearrangement links TRBV15 to TRBJ1-5; 9 positions match TRBD1. CDR1 is LNHNV and CDR2 is YYDKDF in the germline V gene (reference sequence). Trimming removed 8 bases from V and 7 bases from J; junction bases left unmatched: 6. This CDR3 has 13 amino acids.

This clonotype showed up just a few times. This sequence joins TRBV20-1 and TRBJ2-5, with D perhaps matching TRBD1 or TRBD2 (6 bases each). This CDR3 is built from 15 residues. The V end was cut by 3 bases, the J end by 2 bases, with 16 bases between. Germline CDR1 reads DFQATT; CDR2 reads SNEGSKA (reference sequence). In nucleotides, the CDR3 is TGCAGTGCTAGGGGGGGCGGATTTGGGCAAGAGACCCAGTACTTC. This gives the protein CSARGGGFGQETQYF.

This sequence joins TRBV20-1 and TRBJ2-3; TRBD2 aligns across 8 bases. The V and J ends lost 3 bases and 0 bases, in that order; junction bases with no gene match: 14. This CDR3 is built from 18 residues. Per the germline V gene, CDR1 is DFQATT and CDR2 is SNEGSKA (reference sequence). The CDR3 nucleotides are TGCAGTGCTAGTCGTGCTAGCGGGTTCTCCTCTAGCACAGATACGCAGTATTTT. Its translation: CSASRASGFSSSTDTQYF.

The gene calls are TRBV20-1 and TRBJ2-3, with D possibly being TRBD1 (6 bases). The V and J ends lost 6 bases and 2 bases respectively, with 12 bases between them. Germline CDR1 DFQATT, CDR2 SNEGSKA (reference sequence). This CDR3 contains 13 residues. This chain's CDR3 is CSAPTGYTDTQYF. CDR3 DNA sequence: TGCAGTGCGCCCACAGGGTACACAGATACGCAGTATTTT.

This chain joins TRBV11-3 and TRBJ2-1, with 13 bases that match TRBD2. There are 15 residues in the CDR3. Germline V gives CDR1 SGHNT, CDR2 YENEEA. The ends lost 5 bases at V and 12 bases at J; junction bases unmatched: 10. CDR3 amino acids: CASSGGLAGKSRQFF. The CDR3, as DNA: TGTGCCAGCAGCGGGGGACTAGCGGGAAAAAGTAGGCAGTTCTTC.

This clonotype has ten or more counts. The CDR3 sequence: CASSFGLAGLSTDTQYF. CDR3 coding DNA: TGTGCCAGCAGCTTCGGGCTAGCGGGGTTGAGCACAGATACGCAGTATTTT. The chain combines TRBV7-2 with TRBJ2-3; 9 bases are shared with TRBD2. The germline gives CDR1 SGHTA, CDR2 FQGNSA. Trimming cost V 3 bases and J 0 bases; bases outside gene matches: 7. The CDR3 extends over 17 amino acids.

A few counts support this clonotype. The chain joins TRBV7-9 to TRBJ1-1; D unresolved. Trimming took off 5 bases at V and 1 base at J, with 14 bases between the two ends. Germline CDR1 SEHNR, CDR2 FQNEAQ (reference sequence). The CDR3 has 15 amino acids. DNA for the CDR3: TGTGCCAGCAGCCTCCCTTCTTCAGGGAACACTGAAGCTTTCTTT. Translating it yields CASSLPSSGNTEAFF.

This clonotype has a handful of counts. This chain connects TRBV21-1 to TRBJ2-3; the D call in the table, TRBD1, was not verified against the DNA. TRBV21-1 is assigned pseudogene status. This CDR3 is built from 13 residues. CDR3 sequence (DNA): TGTGCCAGCAGCAAAGTTCTTGTCCGGGCGCAGTATTTT. Its translation is CASSKVLVRAQYF.

J is TRBJ2-1 and V is TRBV7-2; TRBD2 aligns across 10 bases. Germline V CDR1 and CDR2: SGHTA, FQGNSA. The CDR3 runs to 15 residues. The ends lost 0 bases at V and 15 bases at J; junction bases unmatched: 11. Here the CDR3 DNA reads TGTGCCAGCAGCTTAGCGGCTAGCGGGGGTTACGCGGTGTTCTTC. Translated, it gives CASSLAASGGYAVFF.

This clonotype was counted only a few times. The chain employs TRBV29-1 and TRBJ2-1, with 7 bases fitting TRBD2. Germline loops: CDR1 SQVTM, CDR2 ANQGSEA. Losses at the gene ends were 5 bases for V and 4 bases for J; bases not matched to a gene: 5. CDR3 length: 13 amino acids. This chain's CDR3 is CSVLGGNYNEQFF. The CDR3 DNA is TGCAGCGTTTTGGGGGGGAATTACAATGAGCAGTTCTTC.

This clonotype was counted only a few times. The V call is TRBV20-1, the J call TRBJ1-5; TRBD1 might be the D (6 bases). Trimming shortened V by 4 bases and J by 3 bases, and 13 bases separated the two germline ends. There are 14 residues in the CDR3. Germline V gives CDR1 DFQATT, CDR2 SNEGSKA (reference sequence). The DNA of the CDR3 is TGCAGTGCTACCGCACAGGGACTCAATCAGCCCCAGCATTTT. Translated, it gives CSATAQGLNQPQHF.

This clonotype was seen only a few times. The chain recombines TRBV3-1 with TRBJ2-1, with TRBD2 matching 11 bases. V lost 6 bases to trimming and J lost 2 bases; unmatched junction nucleotides: 6. CDR3 length equals 16 residues. CDR1 and CDR2 from the germline V gene are LGHDT and YNNKEL (reference sequence). CDR3 residues: CASRRGLADAYNEQFF. CDR3 in DNA: TGTGCCAGCAGGAGGGGACTAGCGGATGCCTACAATGAGCAGTTCTTC.

This clonotype has a handful of counts. The V call is TRBV10-3, the J call TRBJ2-3; 11 nucleotides align to TRBD2. CDR1 is ENHRY, CDR2 SYGVKD, per germline. Unmatched junction bases numbered 7, after V lost 11 bases and J lost 0 bases. CDR3 size: 15 residues. CDR3 DNA: TGTGCCTCGCAGAGACTAGCGGGGAGCACAGATACGCAGTATTTT. Protein sequence: CASQRLAGSTDTQYF.

The chain uses TRBV10-3 and TRBJ2-7; 7 nucleotides align to TRBD2. The CDR3 length is 14 residues. Unmatched junction bases numbered 8, after V lost 7 bases and J lost 2 bases. The germline V gene encodes CDR1 ENHRY and CDR2 SYGVKD. The CDR3 DNA is TGTGCCATCAAAACGCGGGAGTCCACCTACGAGCAGTACTTC. It specifies CAIKTRESTYEQYF.

The chain employs TRBV3-1 and TRBJ2-1; D is ambiguous. This CDR3 is built from 14 residues. V lost 5 bases and J 7 bases, leaving 15 bases between the germline ends. The germline gives CDR1 LGHDT, CDR2 YNNKEL (reference sequence). As DNA, the CDR3 is TGTGCCAGCAGCTCCCAGTGGGTCCGGAATGAGCAGTTCTTC. Translated, it gives CASSSQWVRNEQFF.

The table lists this clonotype with a few counts. The rearrangement uses TRBV27 and TRBJ1-5; D might be TRBD1 (6 bases). The CDR3 is made up of 14 amino acids. Germline CDR1 and CDR2: MNHEY and SMNVEV (reference sequence). V lost 3 bases, J lost 6 bases, and 12 bases lay in between. CDR3 nucleotide sequence: TGTGCCAGCAGTTTCGGGGGGGCTTTTCAGCCCCAGCATTTT. Amino acids: CASSFGGAFQPQHF.

The chain employs TRBV18 and TRBJ1-2; possibly TRBD1 for D (6 bases). The CDR3 consists of 14 residues. In germline, CDR1 is KGHSH, CDR2 LQKENI. V lost 0 bases to trimming and J lost 7 bases, with 12 bases between them. The CDR3 bases are TGTGCCAGCTCACCACCGGCCGGACAGCTTGGCTACACCTTC. Its protein is CASSPPAGQLGYTF.

In this sample, this clonotype turned up a few times. The CDR3 sequence is CASSGLGAGNQPQHF. In nucleotides, the CDR3 is TGTGCCAGCAGTGGTCTGGGGGCTGGCAATCAGCCCCAGCATTTT. The V call is TRBV6-1, the J call TRBJ1-5, with D perhaps TRBD1 (6 bases). V was cut by 4 bases and J by 2 bases, with 12 bases left in between. The CDR3 runs to 15 residues. Germline values: CDR1 MNHNS, CDR2 SASEGT.

The sample holds a few counts of this clonotype. V and J are TRBV19 and TRBJ1-5; D is perhaps TRBD1 (5 bases). The V and J ends lost 7 bases and 3 bases respectively, with 13 bases between them. Germline loops: CDR1 LNHDA, CDR2 SQIVND (reference sequence). This CDR3 region has 14 residues. The chain's CDR3 is CASTLGGINQPQHF. DNA of the CDR3: TGTGCCAGTACCCTGGGGGGGATCAATCAGCCCCAGCATTTT.

The table lists this clonotype with a few counts. The rearrangement uses TRBV28 and TRBJ2-7; the D call may be TRBD1 or TRBD2 (5 bases each). Germline values: CDR1 MDHEN, CDR2 SYDVKM. The CDR3 runs to 12 residues. V gave up 5 bases and J gave up 4 bases, with 9 bases separating them. The CDR3 region is CASSREGYEQYF. CDR3 nucleotides: TGTGCCAGCAGTCGTGAGGGGTACGAGCAGTACTTC.

This clonotype was detected ten times or more. The chain carries TRBV5-1 and TRBJ2-1, with D perhaps matching TRBD2 (7 bases). The V end lost 5 bases, the J end lost 2 bases, and 17 bases lay between the germline ends. This CDR3 is built from 16 residues. Germline CDR1 and CDR2: SGHRS and YFSETQ. The CDR3 region is CASRGGQGAAYNEQFF. Written as DNA, the CDR3 is TGCGCCAGCAGGGGGGGGCAGGGAGCGGCCTACAATGAGCAGTTCTTC.

This clonotype occurred a few times. V is TRBV5-1 and J is TRBJ1-6, with D possibly matching TRBD1 (5 bases). This CDR3 has 15 amino acids. Trimming shortened V by 0 bases and J by 13 bases, and 17 bases separated the two germline ends. Per germline, CDR1 SGHRS and CDR2 YFSETQ. The CDR3 region is CASSLESGRSWPLHF. For the CDR3, the DNA is TGCGCCAGCAGCTTGGAATCAGGGCGAAGTTGGCCCCTCCACTTT.

This clonotype was counted between two and nine times. The chain uses TRBV5-1 and TRBJ2-7; possible D gene TRBD1, 6 bases. The CDR3 covers 15 residues. V lost 4 bases to trimming and J lost 3 bases, with 17 bases between them. Germline V gene lookup returns CDR1 SGHRS and CDR2 YFSETQ. The CDR3 DNA reads as TGCGCCAGCAGCCTATTCCCAGGGGACGGCTACGAGCAGTACGTC. Protein sequence: CASSLFPGDGYEQYV.

The chain uses TRBV20-1 and TRBJ2-5, with D uncertain. V lost 6 bases and J 1 base, leaving 15 bases between the germline ends. CDR3 length: 14 amino acids. Germline V gives CDR1 DFQATT, CDR2 SNEGSKA (reference sequence). The CDR3 here is CSATVPETQETQYF. Here the CDR3 DNA reads TGCAGTGCCACAGTACCTGAAACCCAAGAGACCCAGTACTTC.

In this sample, this clonotype turned up a few times. This chain connects TRBV6-5 to TRBJ1-6, with D perhaps matching TRBD1 (5 bases). The CDR3 sequence is 16 residues long. V was shortened by 0 bases and J by 7 bases, with 13 bases between the two germline ends. CDR1 is MNHEY and CDR2 is SVGAGI in the germline V gene. CDR3 loop: CASSYSTAGYNSPLHF. For the CDR3, the DNA is TGTGCCAGCAGTTACTCGACCGCAGGGTACAATTCACCCCTCCACTTT.

This rearrangement joins TRBV6-1 to TRBJ2-3, with D possibly TRBD1 on 5 matching bases. The CDR3 covers 13 residues. Trimming took off 10 bases at V and 0 bases at J, with 11 bases between the two ends. Germline V gene lookup returns CDR1 MNHNS and CDR2 SASEGT. The CDR3 region is CAIRQISTDTQYF. Here the CDR3 DNA reads TGTGCCATCCGACAGATAAGCACAGATACGCAGTATTTT.

Only a few counts were recorded for this clonotype. This chain connects TRBV3-1 to TRBJ1-1; D perhaps matches TRBD1 (6 bases). Germline lookup yields CDR1 LGHDT and CDR2 YNNKEL (reference sequence). This CDR3 is built from 14 residues. V was pared by 1 base and J by 8 bases, with 14 bases between. The CDR3 DNA sequence: TGTGCCAGCAGCCAAGGGCTGGGGGCGGACGAAGCTTTCTTT. Protein: CASSQGLGADEAFF.

This sequence joins TRBV7-9 and TRBJ2-7; no reliable D call. CDR1 and CDR2 from the germline V gene are SEHNR and FQNEAQ (reference sequence). V gave up 0 bases and J gave up 2 bases, with 8 bases separating them. This CDR3 contains 14 residues. The DNA for the CDR3 is TGTGCCAGCAGCTTAGCCGGGCCGCCCTACGAGCAGTACTTC. Translating gives CASSLAGPPYEQYF. Full variable domain (missing parts from reference TRBV7-9 and TRBJ2-7): DTGVSQNPRHKITKRGQNVTFRCDPISEHNRLYWYRQTLGQGPEFLTYFQNEAQLEKSRLLSDRFSAERPKGSFSTLEIQRTEQGDSAMYLCASSLAGPPYEQYFGPGTRLTVT.

This clonotype was found a few times. The chain links TRBV18 to TRBJ2-1; TRBD2 agrees at 8 bases. The V gene end was trimmed by 0 bases and the J gene end by 0 bases; junction bases not matched to a gene: 4. Per germline, CDR1 KGHSH and CDR2 LQKENI. This CDR3 contains 17 residues. CDR3 DNA sequence: TGTGCCAGCTCACCACCGGCGGGAGGAAGCTCCTACAATGAGCAGTTCTTC. The encoded protein is CASSPPAGGSSYNEQFF.